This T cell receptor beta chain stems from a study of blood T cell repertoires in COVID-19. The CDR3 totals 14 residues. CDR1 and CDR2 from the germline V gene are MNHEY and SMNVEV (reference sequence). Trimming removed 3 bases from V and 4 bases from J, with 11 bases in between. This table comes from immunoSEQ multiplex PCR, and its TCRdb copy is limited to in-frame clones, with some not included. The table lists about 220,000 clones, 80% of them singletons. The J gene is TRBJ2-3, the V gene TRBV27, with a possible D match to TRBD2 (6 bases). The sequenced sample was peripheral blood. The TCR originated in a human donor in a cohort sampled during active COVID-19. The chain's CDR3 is CASSFATSPDTQYF. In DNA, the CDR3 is TGTGCCAGCAGTTTTGCTACTAGCCCAGATACGCAGTATTTT.